The rows below give T cell receptor beta chains drawn from one sample of a study of T cell responses to AZD1222 COVID-19 vaccine. Method: immunoSEQ multiplex PCR; TCRdb's copy keeps in-frame clones and lacks some. The sample lists approximately 140,000 clones, 90% occurring once. The sequenced sample was peripheral blood, obtained 28 days after the second AZD1222 dose. The receptors stem from an adult who received the AZD1222 COVID-19 vaccine. CDR3s include the opening cysteine and the closing phenylalanine or tryptophan. Fields, in order: clone size, V gene, J gene, D gene, CDR3 protein, CDR3 DNA. The D gene is left open where the match is weak. Expanded clones are given a class, and other clones once, few, many or no size at all.

clone_size: NA; v_call: TRBV5-1; j_call: TRBJ1-6; d_call: NA; cdr3_aa: CASSLGVPGSYNSPLHF; cdr3_nt: TGCGCCAGCAGCTTGGGGGTACCAGGCTCCTATAATTCACCCCTCCACTTT
clone_size: NA; v_call: TRBV7-8; j_call: TRBJ1-2; d_call: NA; cdr3_aa: CASSLAGSYGYTF; cdr3_nt: TGTGCCAGCAGCTTAGCTGGATCCTATGGCTACACCTTC
clone_size: once; v_call: TRBV18; j_call: TRBJ2-5; d_call: TRBD1; cdr3_aa: CASSPRTGTFQETQYF; cdr3_nt: TGTGCCAGCTCACCTAGGACAGGGACCTTCCAAGAGACCCAGTACTTC
clone_size: NA; v_call: TRBV6-5; j_call: TRBJ2-4; d_call: NA; cdr3_aa: CASIPQGASWNIQYF; cdr3_nt: TGTGCCAGCATCCCGCAGGGAGCCTCGTGGAACATTCAGTACTTC
clone_size: NA; v_call: TRBV30; j_call: TRBJ1-1; d_call: NA; cdr3_aa: CAGTGARGTEAFF; cdr3_nt: TGTGCCGGGACCGGGGCCCGAGGGACTGAAGCTTTCTTT
clone_size: NA; v_call: TRBV6-2/TRBV6-3; j_call: TRBJ2-1; d_call: TRBD2; cdr3_aa: CASSYQGLAGSSSYNEQFF; cdr3_nt: TGTGCCAGCAGTTATCAAGGACTAGCGGGCTCGAGCTCCTACAATGAGCAGTTCTTC
clone_size: NA; v_call: TRBV13; j_call: TRBJ2-5; d_call: NA; cdr3_aa: CASSLEPRVGLETQYF; cdr3_nt: TGTGCCAGCAGCTTAGAGCCCAGGGTTGGATTAGAGACCCAGTACTTC
clone_size: NA; v_call: TRBV5-1; j_call: TRBJ2-1; d_call: NA; cdr3_aa: CASSLVTAGGNNEQFF; cdr3_nt: TGCGCCAGCAGCTTGGTTACCGCCGGGGGAAACAATGAGCAGTTCTTC
clone_size: NA; v_call: TRBV5-8; j_call: TRBJ2-3; d_call: NA; cdr3_aa: CASSSKGLGKDTQYF; cdr3_nt: TGTGCCAGCAGCTCAAAGGGATTGGGCAAGGATACGCAGTATTTT
clone_size: NA; v_call: TRBV5-1; j_call: TRBJ2-7; d_call: NA; cdr3_aa: CASRPDLIVEQYF; cdr3_nt: TGCGCCAGCAGGCCTGACCTGATTGTCGAGCAGTACTTC
clone_size: NA; v_call: TRBV18; j_call: TRBJ1-2; d_call: NA; cdr3_aa: CASSPGQRDDGYTF; cdr3_nt: TGTGCCAGCTCACCAGGACAAAGGGACGATGGCTACACCTTC
clone_size: NA; v_call: TRBV3-1/TRBV3-2; j_call: TRBJ2-2; d_call: NA; cdr3_aa: CASSLQGNTGELFF; cdr3_nt: TGTGCCAGCAGCCTTCAGGGGAACACCGGGGAGCTGTTTTTT
clone_size: NA; v_call: TRBV7-9; j_call: TRBJ2-7; d_call: TRBD2; cdr3_aa: CASSLKVSGNHEQYF; cdr3_nt: TGTGCCAGCAGCTTAAAGGTTAGCGGGAACCACGAGCAGTACTTC
clone_size: NA; v_call: TRBV15; j_call: TRBJ1-5; d_call: NA; cdr3_aa: CATSRDPGGGQPQHF; cdr3_nt: TGTGCCACCAGCAGAGATCCCGGGGGGGGGCAGCCCCAGCATTTT
clone_size: NA; v_call: TRBV29-1; j_call: TRBJ1-1; d_call: NA; cdr3_aa: CSGQNTEAFF; cdr3_nt: TGCAGCGGGCAGAACACTGAAGCTTTCTTT
clone_size: few; v_call: TRBV30; j_call: TRBJ2-5; d_call: NA; cdr3_aa: CAWSVRGSGETQYF; cdr3_nt: TGTGCCTGGAGTGTACGCGGTAGCGGAGAGACCCAGTACTTC
clone_size: NA; v_call: TRBV19; j_call: TRBJ2-1; d_call: TRBD2; cdr3_aa: CASSGGGLAASYNEQFF; cdr3_nt: TGTGCCAGTAGTGGGGGTGGGCTAGCGGCCTCCTACAATGAGCAGTTCTTC
clone_size: NA; v_call: TRBV6-5; j_call: TRBJ2-1; d_call: NA; cdr3_aa: CASSLGQTIYNEQFF; cdr3_nt: TGTGCCAGCAGCCTAGGACAGACGATTTACAATGAGCAGTTCTTC
clone_size: NA; v_call: TRBV15; j_call: TRBJ1-1; d_call: NA; cdr3_aa: CATLREQEAFF; cdr3_nt: TGTGCCACCCTGCGTGAACAGGAGGCTTTCTTT
clone_size: NA; v_call: TRBV12-3/TRBV12-4; j_call: TRBJ1-2; d_call: NA; cdr3_aa: CASTPGAFGGYTF; cdr3_nt: TGTGCCAGCACCCCAGGGGCTTTTGGAGGCTACACCTTC
clone_size: NA; v_call: TRBV20-1; j_call: TRBJ2-7; d_call: NA; cdr3_aa: CSAIDTSYEQYF; cdr3_nt: TGCAGTGCTATTGACACTTCCTACGAGCAGTACTTC
clone_size: NA; v_call: TRBV7-9; j_call: TRBJ2-7; d_call: TRBD1; cdr3_aa: CASSLVTGTGAYEQYF; cdr3_nt: TGTGCCAGCAGCTTAGTGACCGGGACAGGGGCCTACGAGCAGTACTTC
clone_size: NA; v_call: TRBV25-1; j_call: TRBJ1-5; d_call: NA; cdr3_aa: CASSESGWNNQPQHF; cdr3_nt: TGTGCCAGCAGTGAATCGGGGTGGAACAATCAGCCCCAGCATTTT
clone_size: NA; v_call: TRBV27; j_call: TRBJ2-5; d_call: NA; cdr3_aa: CASSSTNGETQYF; cdr3_nt: TGTGCCAGCAGTTCGACTAACGGAGAGACCCAGTACTTC
clone_size: NA; v_call: TRBV15; j_call: TRBJ2-7; d_call: TRBD2; cdr3_aa: CATSSGLVGYEQYF; cdr3_nt: TGTGCCACCAGCAGCGGACTAGTAGGCTACGAGCAGTACTTC
clone_size: NA; v_call: TRBV19; j_call: TRBJ2-1; d_call: TRBD2; cdr3_aa: CASRKRHPRLAGNLNEQFF; cdr3_nt: TGTGCCAGTAGGAAAAGACACCCTCGACTAGCGGGGAACCTCAATGAGCAGTTCTTC
clone_size: once; v_call: TRBV13; j_call: TRBJ1-1; d_call: NA; cdr3_aa: CASSLFGGGEPEAFF; cdr3_nt: TGTGCCAGCAGCTTATTCGGGGGCGGGGAGCCTGAAGCTTTCTTT
clone_size: NA; v_call: TRBV6-5; j_call: TRBJ1-2; d_call: NA; cdr3_aa: CASRPGRLGYTF; cdr3_nt: TGTGCCAGCAGACCAGGCCGTCTAGGCTACACCTTC
clone_size: once; v_call: TRBV19; j_call: TRBJ1-1; d_call: NA; cdr3_aa: CASSIKMNTEAFF; cdr3_nt: TGTGCCAGTAGTATTAAGATGAACACTGAAGCTTTCTTT
clone_size: NA; v_call: TRBV27; j_call: TRBJ1-1; d_call: NA; cdr3_aa: CASSLWQASTEAFF; cdr3_nt: TGTGCCAGCAGTTTATGGCAGGCCAGCACTGAAGCTTTCTTT
clone_size: NA; v_call: TRBV5-1; j_call: TRBJ2-2; d_call: NA; cdr3_aa: CASSSLPGRSTGELFF; cdr3_nt: TGCGCCAGCAGCTCATTACCCGGCAGGAGCACCGGGGAGCTGTTTTTT
clone_size: few; v_call: TRBV5-1; j_call: TRBJ2-1; d_call: TRBD2; cdr3_aa: CASSSLAGDINEQFF; cdr3_nt: TGCGCCAGCAGCTCCCTGGCGGGAGATATAAATGAGCAGTTCTTC
clone_size: NA; v_call: TRBV7-9; j_call: TRBJ2-7; d_call: NA; cdr3_aa: CASSQPGSREQYF; cdr3_nt: TGTGCCAGCAGCCAGCCGGGGAGTCGCGAGCAGTACTTC
clone_size: once; v_call: TRBV12-5; j_call: TRBJ1-5; d_call: NA; cdr3_aa: CASGSTGKGPNQPQHF; cdr3_nt: TGTGCTAGTGGTTCAACAGGGAAAGGGCCTAATCAGCCCCAGCATTTT
clone_size: NA; v_call: TRBV9; j_call: TRBJ1-3; d_call: NA; cdr3_aa: CASSGVGVPYSGNTIYF; cdr3_nt: TGTGCCAGCAGCGGAGTAGGGGTTCCCTACTCTGGAAACACCATATATTTT
clone_size: NA; v_call: TRBV5-4; j_call: TRBJ2-7; d_call: NA; cdr3_aa: CASSLRGSSSYEQYF; cdr3_nt: TGTGCCAGCAGCTTGAGGGGGAGCAGCTCCTACGAGCAGTACTTC
clone_size: NA; v_call: TRBV9; j_call: TRBJ1-2; d_call: TRBD1; cdr3_aa: CASSMTPGQYPVNYGYTF; cdr3_nt: TGTGCCAGCAGCATGACTCCGGGACAGTACCCTGTTAACTATGGCTACACCTTC
clone_size: NA; v_call: TRBV9; j_call: TRBJ1-1; d_call: TRBD1; cdr3_aa: CASSVGTGGMTGAFF; cdr3_nt: TGTGCCAGCAGCGTAGGGACAGGAGGAATGACTGGGGCTTTCTTT
clone_size: NA; v_call: TRBV5-4; j_call: TRBJ1-1; d_call: NA; cdr3_aa: CASSLRGVTEAFF; cdr3_nt: TGTGCCAGCAGCTTGCGGGGGGTGACTGAAGCTTTCTTT
clone_size: NA; v_call: TRBV14; j_call: TRBJ2-7; d_call: NA; cdr3_aa: CASSQVGGGEQYF; cdr3_nt: TGTGCCAGCAGCCAAGTGGGGGGAGGCGAGCAGTACTTC
clone_size: NA; v_call: TRBV24-1; j_call: TRBJ2-2; d_call: NA; cdr3_aa: CATSDLPGTLKNTGELFF; cdr3_nt: TGTGCCACCAGTGATTTGCCCGGGACACTGAAGAACACCGGGGAGCTGTTTTTT
clone_size: NA; v_call: TRBV5-4; j_call: TRBJ1-3; d_call: NA; cdr3_aa: CASSLGGAGNTIYF; cdr3_nt: TGTGCCAGCAGCTTAGGGGGGGCCGGAAACACCATATATTTT
clone_size: NA; v_call: TRBV29-1; j_call: TRBJ2-7; d_call: TRBD1; cdr3_aa: CSGGLRTGAYEQYF; cdr3_nt: TGCAGCGGTGGGTTGCGGACAGGGGCCTACGAGCAGTACTTC
clone_size: few; v_call: TRBV5-4; j_call: TRBJ2-7; d_call: NA; cdr3_aa: CASSFGTSVYEQYF; cdr3_nt: TGTGCCAGCAGCTTTGGGACCTCGGTCTACGAGCAGTACTTC
clone_size: NA; v_call: TRBV10-2; j_call: TRBJ1-3; d_call: TRBD1; cdr3_aa: CASSGQGVAGNTIYF; cdr3_nt: TGCGCCAGCAGTGGACAGGGGGTCGCTGGAAACACCATATATTTT
clone_size: NA; v_call: TRBV5-8; j_call: TRBJ2-7; d_call: TRBD1; cdr3_aa: CASSPGQVIYEQYF; cdr3_nt: TGTGCCAGCAGCCCGGGACAGGTTATCTACGAGCAGTACTTC
clone_size: NA; v_call: TRBV5-1; j_call: TRBJ1-2; d_call: TRBD1; cdr3_aa: CASSTRDRDGYTF; cdr3_nt: TGCGCCAGCAGCACCCGGGACAGGGATGGCTACACCTTC
clone_size: NA; v_call: TRBV25-1; j_call: TRBJ1-1; d_call: NA; cdr3_aa: CASSEYRGGAFF; cdr3_nt: TGTGCCAGCAGTGAATACAGGGGAGGAGCTTTCTTT
clone_size: NA; v_call: TRBV29-1; j_call: TRBJ1-1; d_call: NA; cdr3_aa: CSGGSVGTEAFF; cdr3_nt: TGCAGCGGAGGGAGTGTAGGCACTGAAGCTTTCTTT
clone_size: NA; v_call: TRBV4-1; j_call: TRBJ2-1; d_call: TRBD2; cdr3_aa: CASSSGLAGGYNEQFF; cdr3_nt: TGCGCCAGCAGCAGCGGACTAGCGGGCGGGTACAATGAGCAGTTCTTC
clone_size: NA; v_call: TRBV5-4; j_call: TRBJ2-7; d_call: TRBD2; cdr3_aa: CASSLGLAHEQYF; cdr3_nt: TGTGCCAGCAGCCTCGGACTAGCCCACGAGCAGTACTTC
clone_size: NA; v_call: TRBV6-1; j_call: TRBJ2-7; d_call: TRBD1; cdr3_aa: CASSEFLGTGNYEQYF; cdr3_nt: TGTGCCAGCAGTGAATTCTTAGGGACAGGGAACTACGAGCAGTACTTC
clone_size: NA; v_call: TRBV5-5; j_call: TRBJ1-1; d_call: TRBD1; cdr3_aa: CASSQGADTEAFF; cdr3_nt: TGTGCCAGCAGCCAGGGGGCGGACACTGAAGCTTTCTTT
clone_size: once; v_call: TRBV30; j_call: TRBJ2-3; d_call: TRBD2; cdr3_aa: CAWRIESGLAGNTDTQYF; cdr3_nt: TGTGCCTGGAGGATCGAATCGGGACTAGCGGGAAACACAGATACGCAGTATTTT
clone_size: NA; v_call: TRBV7-8; j_call: TRBJ1-2; d_call: NA; cdr3_aa: CASSISKNYGYTF; cdr3_nt: TGTGCCAGCAGCATCTCAAAGAACTATGGCTACACCTTC